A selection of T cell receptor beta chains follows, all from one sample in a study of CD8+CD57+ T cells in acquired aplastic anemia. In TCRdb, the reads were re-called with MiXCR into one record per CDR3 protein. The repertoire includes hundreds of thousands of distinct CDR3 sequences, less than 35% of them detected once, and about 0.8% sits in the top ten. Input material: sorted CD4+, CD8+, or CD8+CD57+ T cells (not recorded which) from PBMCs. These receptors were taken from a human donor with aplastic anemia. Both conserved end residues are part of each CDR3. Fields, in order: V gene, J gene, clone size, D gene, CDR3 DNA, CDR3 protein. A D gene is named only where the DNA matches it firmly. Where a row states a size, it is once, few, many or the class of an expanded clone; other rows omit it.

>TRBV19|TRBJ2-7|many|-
TGTGCCAGTAGTAACGTGGGCTCCTACGAGCAGTACTTC
CASSNVGSYEQYF
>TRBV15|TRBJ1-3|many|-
TGTGCCACCAGCAGAGATCCCCCTATGAGCTCTGGAAACACCATATATTTT
CATSRDPPMSSGNTIYF
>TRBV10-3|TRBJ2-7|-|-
TGTGCCATCAGTGAGTCTACCATGGGCACCTACGAGCAGTACTTC
CAISESTMGTYEQYF
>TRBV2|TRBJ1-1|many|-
TGTGCCAGGGGGGGGAACACTGAAGCTTTCTTT
CARGGNTEAFF
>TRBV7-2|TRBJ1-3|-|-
TGTGCCAGCAGCTTAGTGGCTGGAGGAAACACCATATATTTT
CASSLVAGGNTIYF
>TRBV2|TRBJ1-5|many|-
TGTGCCAGCAGTGAACAGGTAATCAATCAGCCCCAGCATTTT
CASSEQVINQPQHF
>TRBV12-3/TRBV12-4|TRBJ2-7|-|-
TGTGCCAGCAGTTACACCTTCTTGTACGAGCAGTACTTC
CASSYTFLYEQYF
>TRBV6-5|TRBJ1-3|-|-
TGTGCCAGCACCACGGACCCTGGAAACACCATATATTTT
CASTTDPGNTIYF
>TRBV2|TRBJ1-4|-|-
TGTGCCAGCAGTGAAGCGCTTGGTAGGTCTGGAGAAAAACTGTTTTTT
CASSEALGRSGEKLFF
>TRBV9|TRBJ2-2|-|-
TGTGCCAGCAGTAAGGGCAGCGCGAACACCGGGGAGCTGTTTTTT
CASSKGSANTGELFF
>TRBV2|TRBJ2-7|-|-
TGTGCCAGCAGTTACGGGTTAGGGCCCTACTACGAGCAGTACTTC
CASSYGLGPYYEQYF
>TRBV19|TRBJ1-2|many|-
TGTGCCAGTAGATCCCCGGACAGTTATGGCTACACCTTC
CASRSPDSYGYTF
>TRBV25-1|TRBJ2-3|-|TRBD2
TGTGCCAGCGCTGATTGGGGCGGGGGAGGAGATACGCAGTATTTT
CASADWGGGGDTQYF
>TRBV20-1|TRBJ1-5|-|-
TGCAGTGCCCGCCGGAGCAATCAGCCCCGGCATTTT
CSARRSNQPRHF
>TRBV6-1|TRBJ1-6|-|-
TGTGCCAGCAGCCTTAACCCGCCGGGACATCCTAATTCACCCCTCCACTTT
CASSLNPPGHPNSPLHF
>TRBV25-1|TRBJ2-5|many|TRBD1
TGTGCCACCCTGGACAGGGGGCGAGGAGAGACCCAGTACTTC
CATLDRGRGETQYF
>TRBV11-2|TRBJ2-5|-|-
TGTGCCAGCAGCATCGGCAGGGGATCATTAGTTGGAGAGACCCAGTACTTC
CASSIGRGSLVGETQYF
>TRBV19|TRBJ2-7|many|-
TGTGCCAGTAGTATGGGAAGGGGAGAAGAGCAGTACTTC
CASSMGRGEEQYF
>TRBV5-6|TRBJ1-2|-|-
TGTGCCAGCAGTATCAACACGCGTAACCATGGCTACACCTTC
CASSINTRNHGYTF
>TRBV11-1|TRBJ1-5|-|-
TGTGCCAGCAGCCCCGGCGGGGGGGTTGGCAATCAGCCCCAGCATTTT
CASSPGGGVGNQPQHF
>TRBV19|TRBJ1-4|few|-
TGTGCCAGTAGTATGGCTCGAGAGGGCAATAATGAAAAACTGTTTTTT
CASSMAREGNNEKLFF
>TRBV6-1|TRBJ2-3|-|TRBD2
TGTGCCAGCAGTGGGACTAGCGGGAGGGCCTACAGCACAGATACGCAGTATTTT
CASSGTSGRAYSTDTQYF
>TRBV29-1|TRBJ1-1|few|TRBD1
TGCAGCGTTAAGGAGTGGTCACCACTAGGACAGGGTCGCACGATGAACACTGAAGCTTTCTTT
CSVKEWSPLGQGRTMNTEAFF
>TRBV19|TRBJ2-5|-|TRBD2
TGTGCCAGTAGTATGAGCGGGGAGGAGACCCAGTACTTC
CASSMSGEETQYF
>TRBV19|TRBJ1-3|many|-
TGTGCCAGTAGTATTAGCTTTTCAGGGACTGGAAACACCATATATTTT
CASSISFSGTGNTIYF
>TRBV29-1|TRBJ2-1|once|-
TGCAGCGCCGAGGCGTACAATGAGCAGTTCTTC
CSAEAYNEQFF